This is a list of T cell receptor beta chains from one sample in a study of blood T cell repertoires in COVID-19. Repertoires were generated with immunoSEQ multiplex PCR, while TCRdb's copy carries only in-frame clones and drops some. Altogether 200,000 to 300,000 clones are present, over 70% being singletons, with the ten largest covering 8.6%. Sequenced: peripheral blood. Source of these receptors: a human donor in a cohort sampled during active COVID-19. Each CDR3 is given with its conserved first and last residue. A D gene is named only where the DNA matches it firmly. Size is omitted from some rows. Given values are once, few, many or a class for expanded clones.

TRBV7-9,-,TRBD2,TRBJ2-7,TGTGCCGGCTCCGGGACTAGCTACGAGCAGTACTTC,CAGSGTSYEQYF
TRBV28,-,-,TRBJ2-7,TGTGCCAGCAGCCCCGAGACAGGTCGCTCCTACGAGCAGTACTTC,CASSPETGRSYEQYF
TRBV6-1,-,-,TRBJ1-6,TGTGCCAGCATTGAAGACGGGAGGCTTAATTCACCCCTCCACTTT,CASIEDGRLNSPLHF
TRBV10-3,-,TRBD1,TRBJ2-7,TGTGCCATCAGTGAGTCGAGACAGGGGGCGGGCGAGCAGTACTTC,CAISESRQGAGEQYF
TRBV28,-,TRBD1,TRBJ2-4,TGTGCCAGCAGTGGAACGAAACCCGGGACAGCAAGAATAGCCAAAAACATTCAGTACTTC,CASSGTKPGTARIAKNIQYF
TRBV28,-,-,TRBJ1-2,TGTGCCAGCAGTTTGTCAGGGCCCGCCTATGGCTACACCTTC,CASSLSGPAYGYTF
TRBV5-8,-,-,TRBJ2-1,TGTGCCAGCAGCTTGGGACTAGTGGGTGAGCAGTTCTTC,CASSLGLVGEQFF
TRBV28,-,-,TRBJ1-1,TGTGCCAGCGGCCTATTCGGAGGTGAAGCTTTCTTT,CASGLFGGEAFF
TRBV6-5,-,-,TRBJ2-1,TGTGCCAGCAGTTACTCCTCAGGGGTTACCTACAATGAGCAGTTCTTC,CASSYSSGVTYNEQFF
TRBV10-2,-,-,TRBJ2-7,TGCGCCAGCAGTCTGGGACATGGGTACGAGCAGTACTTC,CASSLGHGYEQYF
TRBV5-1,-,TRBD1,TRBJ1-4,TGCGCCAGCAGCTTGGCCGGGACAGGGGCTAATGAAAAACTGTTTTTT,CASSLAGTGANEKLFF
TRBV7-2,-,TRBD1,TRBJ1-5,TGTGCCAGCAGCACGGACAGGGCACAAAATCAGCCCCAGCATTTT,CASSTDRAQNQPQHF
TRBV19,once,TRBD1,TRBJ1-5,TGTGCCAGTAGTATACCCCCGACAGGGCTCCGTCAGCCCCAGCATTTT,CASSIPPTGLRQPQHF
TRBV10-1,few,-,TRBJ1-1,TGCGCCAGCAGTGACAGGCGTAACACTGAAGCTTTCTTT,CASSDRRNTEAFF
TRBV28,-,TRBD1,TRBJ2-7,TGTGCCAGCATTCCGGGACAGGGGTTTGGCGAGCAGTACTTC,CASIPGQGFGEQYF
TRBV5-1,-,-,TRBJ2-3,TGCGCCAGCTCGGGATGGGACATCGGCACAGATACGCAGTATTTT,CASSGWDIGTDTQYF
TRBV18,-,-,TRBJ1-5,TGTGCCAGCTCACGGCGGACAGAGCTCAATCAGCCCCAGCATTTT,CASSRRTELNQPQHF
TRBV11-2,-,-,TRBJ2-1,TGTGCCAGCAGCCGGTCCGGGACACCTTACAATGAGCAGTTCTTC,CASSRSGTPYNEQFF
TRBV19,-,TRBD2,TRBJ2-7,TGTGCCAGTAGTTCGTACGGGACTAGCGGGAGAACCGACGAGCAGTACTTC,CASSSYGTSGRTDEQYF
TRBV12-5,-,-,TRBJ1-1,TGTGCTAGTGGACTACGGTCGCGGAACACTGAAGCTTTCTTT,CASGLRSRNTEAFF
TRBV2,-,-,TRBJ1-3,TGTGCCAGCAGGATACGGAGTCTCTCTGGAAACACCATATATTTT,CASRIRSLSGNTIYF
TRBV9,few,-,TRBJ2-1,TGTGCCAGCAGCGTAGGTTCGTCAACCTCCAGCAATGAGCAGTTCTTC,CASSVGSSTSSNEQFF
TRBV11-2,-,TRBD2,TRBJ2-3,TGTGCCAGCAGCCGTAGCGGGGGGGCAACAGATACGCAGTATTTT,CASSRSGGATDTQYF
TRBV5-6,-,-,TRBJ2-6,TGTGCCAGCAGCTTGACGGGCTCTGGGGCCAACGTCCTGACTTTC,CASSLTGSGANVLTF
TRBV15,few,TRBD2,TRBJ2-1,TGTGCCACCAGCATTAGCGGGGGGGCCCCTGAGCAGTTCTTC,CATSISGGAPEQFF
TRBV19,-,-,TRBJ2-4,TGTGCCAGTAGCCCCACCGGGACTGGGGCAGCCAAAAACATTCAGTACTTC,CASSPTGTGAAKNIQYF
TRBV19,-,-,TRBJ2-7,TGTGCCAGTAGTATGGGCATCAAAACTGAGCAGTACTTC,CASSMGIKTEQYF
TRBV5-1,-,TRBD1,TRBJ1-1,TGCGCCAGCAGCTTCCGACAGGGGGCTTCAGGGGAAGCTTTCTTT,CASSFRQGASGEAFF
TRBV13,-,TRBD1,TRBJ1-1,TGTGCCAGCAGCTACAACAGGGGAAACACTGAAGCTTTCTTT,CASSYNRGNTEAFF
TRBV6-5,-,-,TRBJ1-1,TGTGCCAGCAGTTACTTAGGGGCTGCTTTCTTT,CASSYLGAAFF
TRBV7-2,-,TRBD2,TRBJ2-5,TGTGCCAGCAGCCCCATGGGCGGGGGGGCGTGGAAGACCCAGTACTTC,CASSPMGGGAWKTQYF